The 20 T cell receptor beta chains below come from one sample, sequenced in a study of blood T cell repertoires in COVID-19. The method was immunoSEQ multiplex PCR; TCRdb's version includes in-frame clones alone and lacks a portion of them. The data show 180,000 or so clones, with 70% to 90% seen just once and 2.5% to 3.5% held by the top ten. The sample was peripheral blood. These receptors all stem from a man aged 60-69 years with acute or convalescent COVID-19.

This clone was seen a single time. At one end, the junction sequence differs from germline, possibly due to a read error. This rearrangement joins TRBV15 to TRBJ1-5; D is perhaps TRBD1 (5 bases). Germline V lookup: CDR1 LNHNV, CDR2 YYDKDF (reference sequence). The CDR3 length is 14 residues. CDR3 sequence: CAISRGGGNQPQHF. The CDR3 DNA reads TGTGCCATCAGCCGGGGGGGAGGCAATCAGCCCCAGCATTTT.

The J gene is TRBJ2-1, the V gene TRBV20-1; D ambiguous. The CDR3 runs 15 residues. The V and J ends lost 3 bases and 0 bases respectively, with 12 bases between them. Germline-derived CDR1 and CDR2 are DFQATT and SNEGSKA (reference sequence). CDR3 in DNA: TGCAGTGCTAGTACCCCTAAGAGCTCCTACAATGAGCAGTTCTTC. It is translated as CSASTPKSSYNEQFF.

V and J are TRBV4-1 and TRBJ2-1; 7 positions match TRBD1. Per germline, CDR1 MGHRA and CDR2 YSYEKL. J lost 8 bases, V lost 1 base, and 5 bases had no gene match. The CDR3 extends over 14 amino acids. CDR3 protein: CASSQVTGRDEQFF. CDR3 nucleotide sequence: TGCGCCAGCAGCCAAGTGACAGGGCGTGATGAGCAGTTCTTC.

The chain has TRBV2 and TRBJ2-3, with TRBD2 matching over 8 bases. The ends lost 6 bases at V and 6 bases at J; junction bases unmatched: 11. The CDR3 sequence is 15 residues long. Per the germline V gene, CDR1 is SNHLY and CDR2 is FYNNEI. The CDR3: CASRGSGSPADTQYF. CDR3 bases: TGTGCCAGCAGGGGGAGCGGGAGCCCCGCGGATACGCAGTATTTT.

The chain carries TRBV9 and TRBJ2-3; 10 positions agree with TRBD2. The V gene's germline CDR1 is SGDLS and CDR2 YYNGEE. The junction had 17 bases not matched to a gene; V was cut back by 4 bases and J by 9 bases. This CDR3 is 17 amino acids long. CDR3 loop: CASSPLPSGRGPGTQYF. The CDR3 DNA is TGTGCCAGCAGCCCCCTCCCCAGCGGGAGGGGCCCGGGGACGCAGTATTTT.

The CDR3 DNA is TGTGCCAGCAGACAACTAGCGGGAGGGGAGAATGAGCAGTTCTTC. Protein: CASRQLAGGENEQFF. The J gene is TRBJ2-1, the V gene TRBV7-9, with TRBD2 identical over 13 bases. The germline gives CDR1 SEHNR, CDR2 FQNEAQ (reference sequence). This CDR3 is 15 amino acids long. J gave up 7 bases and V 6 bases, and 6 bases lay outside the gene matches. The variable domain in full, completed from reference TRBV7-9 and TRBJ2-1, reads DTGVSQNPRHKITKRGQNVTFRCDPISEHNRLYWYRQTLGQGPEFLTYFQNEAQLEKSRLLSDRFSAERPKGSFSTLEIQRTEQGDSAMYLCASRQLAGGENEQFFGPGTRLTVL.

The chain carries TRBV4-2 and TRBJ2-1; 9 bases map to TRBD1. This CDR3 region has 15 residues. V gave up 1 base and J gave up 10 bases; unmatched junction bases: 8. CDR1 is LGHNA, CDR2 YNFKEQ, per germline. The CDR3 loop is CASSQGGTGRGEQFF. The CDR3 DNA sequence: TGTGCCAGCAGCCAAGGAGGGACAGGGCGCGGGGAGCAGTTCTTC.

The CDR3 sequence: CASIAASGYNEQFF. The CDR3 DNA follows: TGTGCCAGCATTGCGGCTAGCGGGTACAATGAGCAGTTCTTC. The rearrangement links TRBV28 to TRBJ2-1; 8 bases line up with TRBD2. CDR3 length equals 14 residues. Germline CDR1 is MDHEN and CDR2 is SYDVKM. Trimming took 7 bases from V and 4 from J; bases not matched to a gene: 6.

Turning to this clone: This CDR3 is missing its conserved last phenylalanine or tryptophan, likely due to a read error. No DNA is shown, since the ends of the CDR3 on it are uncertain; the CDR3 is the one TCRdb lists. This rearrangement joins TRBV28 to TRBJ2-7; the D call of TRBD1 is as the table states it, not checked on the DNA. Germline V gene sequence: CDR1 MDHEN, CDR2 SYDVKM. The CDR3 length equals 12 residues, ends included. The CDR3 here is CASSSGPGQGLY.

The chain is built from TRBV2 and TRBJ2-3, with TRBD1 matching 7 bases. Trimming at V came to 5 bases and at J to 4 bases, leaving 9 bases not matched to a gene. The CDR3 consists of 15 residues. In germline, CDR1 is SNHLY, CDR2 FYNNEI. The DNA for the CDR3 is TGTGCCAGCAGTTTACAGGGGAGAACAGCAGATACGCAGTATTTT. It codes for CASSLQGRTADTQYF.

The chain recombines TRBV28 with TRBJ1-4, with a tentative D call TRBD1 (6 bases). Germline CDR1 and CDR2: MDHEN and SYDVKM. Between the trimmed V and J ends, which lost 1 base and 4 bases, there was a span of 16 bases. The CDR3 length is 17 residues. CDR3 protein: CASSLLAGGAFNEKLFF. DNA of the CDR3: TGTGCCAGCAGTTTATTGGCCGGGGGGGCGTTTAATGAAAAACTGTTTTTT.

This chain uses TRBV2 with TRBJ2-7; 7 bases match TRBD1. Germline V gene sequence: CDR1 SNHLY, CDR2 FYNNEI. The CDR3 extends over 15 amino acids. After removal of 2 bases from V and 0 bases from J, the junction contained 4 bases not matched to a gene. CDR3 in amino acids: CASSERGRSSYEQYF. CDR3 coding DNA: TGTGCCAGCAGTGAAAGGGGGCGCAGCTCCTACGAGCAGTACTTC. Combining the CDR3 with reference TRBV2 and TRBJ2-7 gives the whole variable domain EPEVTQTPSHQVTQMGQEVILRCVPISNHLYFYWYRQILGQKVEFLVSFYNNEISEKSEIFDDQFSVERPDGSNFTLKIRSTKLEDSAMYFCASSERGRSSYEQYFGPGTRLTVT.

This chain links TRBV6-5 with TRBJ2-7, with D perhaps matching TRBD1 (6 bases). Germline CDR1 is MNHEY and CDR2 is SVGAGI. The CDR3 length is 13 residues. Deletions cut 0 bases from V and 4 bases from J, with 7 bases between. CDR3 nucleotides: TGTGCCAGCAGTTACTCGAGGGGGTACGAGCAGTACTTC. Protein product: CASSYSRGYEQYF.

This clone occurred a few times. This chain joins TRBV28 and TRBJ2-7; 8 bases are shared with TRBD1. This CDR3 contains 15 residues. Trimming took 6 bases from V and 5 from J; bases not matched to a gene: 12. Germline-derived CDR1 and CDR2 are MDHEN and SYDVKM. The CDR3 bases are TGTGCCAGCAGCCAACCGGGACAGGTGACTAACGAGCAGTACTTC. Its protein is CASSQPGQVTNEQYF.

V and J are TRBV19 and TRBJ1-2; unclear D gene. With 6 bases removed from V and 2 bases from J, the gap between germline ends came to 10 bases. CDR3 size: 13 residues. Looked up from germline, CDR1 is LNHDA and CDR2 is SQIVND (reference sequence). As DNA, the CDR3 is TGTGCCAGTAGGTTCGGGGTCAACTATGGCTACACCTTC. This sequence encodes CASRFGVNYGYTF.

The sample holds one count of this clone. The rearrangement joins TRBV4-2 to TRBJ2-3; 7 nucleotides line up with TRBD1. Germline V lookup: CDR1 LGHNA, CDR2 YNFKEQ. J lost 1 base, V lost 5 bases, and 3 bases had no gene match. The CDR3 is made up of 14 amino acids. The CDR3 is CASSKGTGTDTQYF. As DNA, the CDR3 is TGTGCCAGCAGCAAGGGGACAGGCACAGATACGCAGTATTTT.

The V and J genes are TRBV7-3 and TRBJ2-2; TRBD1 matches 8 bases. With V trimmed by 8 bases and J by 1 base, 6 bases remained unmatched. Per the germline V gene, CDR1 is SGHTA and CDR2 is FQGTGA. The CDR3 runs to 15 residues. The CDR3 coding sequence is TGTGCCAGCTCTCCGGGACAGGTGAACACCGGGGAGCTGTTTTTT. It is translated as CASSPGQVNTGELFF.

V is TRBV27 and J is TRBJ1-1; 8 bases line up with TRBD1. The length of the CDR3 is 15 residues. Germline CDR1 MNHEY, CDR2 SMNVEV (reference sequence). V shed 8 bases and J 2 bases; nucleotides not matched to a gene: 10. The CDR3 DNA is TGTGCCAGCTCCGGACAGGGTGTAGTTAACACTGAAGCTTTCTTT. Translating gives CASSGQGVVNTEAFF.

The chain employs TRBV9 and TRBJ2-7; perhaps TRBD2 as D (6 bases). The CDR3 has 13 residues. CDR1 and CDR2 from the germline V gene are SGDLS and YYNGEE. Between the trimmed V and J ends, which lost 1 base and 6 bases, there was a span of 11 bases. The CDR3 DNA reads TGTGCCAGCAGCGTATCCGGGGGACTCGAGCAGTACTTC. It specifies CASSVSGGLEQYF.

The chain uses TRBV20-1 and TRBJ2-7; D possibly corresponds to TRBD2 (6 bases). The CDR3 contains 15 residues. Germline lookup yields CDR1 DFQATT and CDR2 SNEGSKA (reference sequence). V was cut by 3 bases and J by 1 base, with 16 bases left in between. The CDR3 DNA follows: TGCAGTGCTAGTAAACCCCAGGCGGGATCCTACGAGCAGTACTTC. As protein: CSASKPQAGSYEQYF.